This passage covers 16 T cell receptor beta chains from one sample sequenced in a study of blood T cells in healthy people across ages. For the second PCR, which ran for 7 to 11 cycles, a sample-barcoded 5' primer and a J-beta primer mix were used. One entry per CDR3 protein results from TCRdb running MiXCR on the 5' RACE reads. The data hold about 510,000 distinct CDR3 sequences, with roughly a quarter observed a single time. Separately, the same data were catalogued under a study of T cells of mothers and their children.

Sequencing used blood. These receptors originate from a boy aged 2-15 years in good health.

This clonotype was picked up a small number of times. The chain joins TRBV6-1 to TRBJ2-5, with no clear D. This CDR3 is 14 amino acids long. Germline assignment: CDR1 MNHNS and CDR2 SASEGT. Trimming took 5 bases from V and 0 from J, leaving 10 bases between them. In nucleotides, the CDR3 is TGTGCCAGCAGTACCGACGGAAACCAAGAGACCCAGTACTTC. Translating gives CASSTDGNQETQYF.

The genes are TRBV29-1 and TRBJ1-3; D call uncertain. From germline, CDR1 is SQVTM and CDR2 ANQGSEA. This CDR3 has 13 residues. The germline V and J ends were trimmed by 3 bases and 2 bases, with 8 bases remaining between them. CDR3 DNA: TGCAGCGTTGATTCCGGAGCTGGAAACACCATATATTTT. This sequence encodes CSVDSGAGNTIYF.

The chain employs TRBV7-3 and TRBJ2-5; 8 bases are a match to TRBD2. CDR3 length: 15 amino acids. The V gene end was trimmed by 5 bases and the J gene end by 5 bases; junction bases not matched to a gene: 10. Germline-derived CDR1 and CDR2 are SGHTA and FQGTGA. The chain's CDR3 is CASSLAGGLLETQYF. The DNA for the CDR3 is TGTGCCAGCAGCCTCGCGGGGGGCCTCCTCGAGACCCAGTACTTC.

This clonotype was observed once. The J gene is TRBJ2-3, the V gene TRBV12-3 or TRBV12-4, with unresolved D. Trimming shortened V by 8 bases and J by 6 bases, and 12 bases separated the two germline ends. This CDR3 comprises 12 residues. In DNA form, the CDR3 reads TGTGCCAGCGGCTCTGGTTGGGATACGCAGTATTTT. This gives the protein CASGSGWDTQYF.

The V gene is TRBV7-8, the J gene TRBJ1-1, with D possibly being TRBD1 (5 bases). From germline, CDR1 is SGHVS and CDR2 FQNEAQ. Trimming stripped 5 bases from V and 0 bases from J, with 10 bases between. The CDR3 has 14 amino acids. The CDR3, as DNA: TGTGCCAGCAGCCCAGGGTGGATGAACACTGAAGCTTTCTTT. This encodes CASSPGWMNTEAFF. Supplemented by reference TRBV7-8 and TRBJ1-1, the full variable domain reads GAGVSQSPRYKVAKRGQDVALRCDPISGHVSLFWYQQALGQGPEFLTYFQNEAQLDKSGLPSDRFFAERPEGSVSTLKIQRTQQEDSAVYLCASSPGWMNTEAFFGQGTRLTVV.

This clonotype was detected a few times. This sequence joins TRBV10-3 and TRBJ2-1; 10 bases align to TRBD1. The length of the CDR3 is 14 residues. Germline CDR1 ENHRY, CDR2 SYGVKD. V shed 3 bases, J shed 8 bases, and the junction held 4 bases outside the gene matches. The CDR3 bases are TGTGCCATCAGTGACGGGACAGGGGCGGATGAGCAGTTCTTC. Residues: CAISDGTGADEQFF.

The table lists this clonotype with a few counts. The genes are TRBV6-2 or TRBV6-3 and TRBJ2-2; D unclear. In germline, CDR1 is MNHEY, CDR2 SVGEGT. Trimming took 6 bases from V and 7 from J, leaving 9 bases between them. The CDR3 totals 12 residues. This chain's CDR3 is CASSVDHGELFF. The CDR3 bases are TGTGCCAGCAGCGTGGACCACGGGGAGCTGTTTTTT.

This clonotype has more than one count but fewer than ten. The genes are TRBV2 and TRBJ1-3, with no clear D. V gave up 7 bases and J gave up 4 bases, with 14 bases separating them. The length of the CDR3 is 14 residues. Germline-derived CDR1 and CDR2 are SNHLY and FYNNEI. CDR3 sequence: CASNPRQSGNTIYF. In DNA form, the CDR3 reads TGTGCCAGCAATCCCCGGCAGTCCGGAAACACCATATATTTT.

This clonotype occurred a few times. The V call is TRBV9, the J call TRBJ2-1; D remains ambiguous. This CDR3 is 13 amino acids long. V lost 0 bases and J 9 bases, leaving 10 bases between the germline ends. Per the germline V gene, CDR1 is SGDLS and CDR2 is YYNGEE. In nucleotides, the CDR3 is TGTGCCAGCAGCGTAGGGAGAAAAAGTGAGCAGTTCTTC. As protein: CASSVGRKSEQFF.

The chain has TRBV6-1 and TRBJ1-5; 7 positions match TRBD1. CDR1 is MNHNS, CDR2 SASEGT, per germline. CDR3 length equals 19 residues. V lost 6 bases, J lost 0 bases, and 17 bases stayed unmatched. CDR3 bases: TGTGCCAGCAGCCGGGACAGCCCCGGACCTCAAACTAGCAATCAGCCCCAGCATTTT. It translates to CASSRDSPGPQTSNQPQHF.

This clonotype was seen repeatedly, ten times or more. This chain connects TRBV3-1 to TRBJ1-2; D is possibly TRBD1 (5 bases). CDR1 is LGHDT and CDR2 is YNNKEL in the germline V gene (reference sequence). There are 16 residues in the CDR3. The V end lost 2 bases, the J end lost 7 bases, and 20 bases lay between the germline ends. The CDR3 spells CASSQTWTGPGAGYTF. CDR3 DNA sequence: TGTGCCAGCAGCCAAACCTGGACGGGGCCTGGGGCTGGCTACACCTTC. The complete variable domain, with remaining parts taken from reference TRBV3-1 and TRBJ1-2, reads DTAVSQTPKYLVTQMGNDKSIKCEQNLGHDTMYWYKQDSKKFLKIMFSYNNKELIINETVPNRFSPKSPDKAHLNLHINSLELGDSAVYFCASSQTWTGPGAGYTFGSGTRLTVV.

CDR3 sequence (DNA): TGCGCCAGCAGCATCAGAGGGGTCCGGACTAGCGACGCCGGGGAGCTGTTTTTT. Its translation is CASSIRGVRTSDAGELFF. This chain uses TRBV5-1 with TRBJ2-2; 9 bases are a match to TRBD2. Germline assignment: CDR1 SGHRS and CDR2 YFSETQ. The CDR3 covers 18 residues. V shed 4 bases, J shed 6 bases, and the junction held 16 bases outside the gene matches.

The chain has TRBV29-1 and TRBJ2-5; D may be TRBD1 (5 bases). The CDR3 contains 15 residues. V lost 4 bases and J lost 3, with 18 bases in between. Per germline, CDR1 SQVTM and CDR2 ANQGSEA. CDR3 sequence: CSVGGTGVTEETQYF. The DNA of the CDR3 is TGCAGCGTTGGAGGTACAGGAGTGACCGAAGAGACCCAGTACTTC.

This clonotype has a handful of counts. V and J are TRBV9 and TRBJ2-2; D remains ambiguous. With 6 bases removed from V and 0 bases from J, the gap between germline ends came to 12 bases. The CDR3 loop spans 15 amino acids. Germline V lookup: CDR1 SGDLS, CDR2 YYNGEE. This CDR3 is CASTDRVSNTGELFF. The CDR3 DNA reads as TGTGCCAGCACCGACCGGGTCTCGAACACCGGGGAGCTGTTTTTT.

The V and J genes are TRBV5-1 and TRBJ2-5; 9 bases fit TRBD2. The CDR3 has 16 residues. V lost 1 base and J lost 4; bases outside the gene matches: 8. Germline V CDR1 and CDR2: SGHRS, YFSETQ. The CDR3: CASSLSVTSGAETQYF. As DNA, the CDR3 is TGCGCCAGCAGCTTGAGTGTGACTAGCGGAGCAGAGACCCAGTACTTC.

Concerning this clonotype itself: An end of the junction differs from the germline gene, which may be a read error. This chain joins TRBV6-2 or TRBV6-3 and TRBJ2-4, with 7 positions matching TRBD2. The CDR3 sequence is 17 residues long. Germline-derived CDR1 and CDR2 are MNHEY and SVGEGT. The CDR3 is CASSYGRGSAKGNIRYF. In DNA form, the CDR3 reads TGTGCCAGCAGTTACGGGCGGGGGAGCGCGAAAGGAAACATTCGGTACTTC.